This TCR beta chain was recorded in a study of beta chain features in type 1 diabetes. Expressed TCRB transcripts were sequenced because the isolated RNA had all been reverse transcribed beforehand. The protocol was immunoSEQ multiplex PCR, while the TCRdb copy is restricted to in-frame clones and leaves out a portion. The sample consists of 200,000 to 250,000 clones, more than 9% of them appearing once. CD4+ naive, central memory, regulatory and stem cell-like memory cells were sorted via CD45RO/CCR7/CD25/CD127/CD95/CD27. J gave up 6 bases and V 6 bases, and 2 bases lay outside the gene matches. This CDR3 comprises 14 residues. Germline CDR1 WSHSY, CDR2 SAAADI.

The TCR originated in a woman aged 18-29 years in good health. The chain joins TRBV10-2 to TRBJ2-1; TRBD2 matches 13 bases. The material sequenced was naive CD4+ T cells from blood. This chain's CDR3 is CASRGLAGFNEQFF. The CDR3 coding sequence is TGCGCCAGCAGGGGACTAGCGGGGTTCAATGAGCAGTTCTTC.